Below, 18 T cell receptor beta chains from the same sample are listed, as sequenced in a study of shared clonotypes between healthy human individuals. The method was immunoSEQ multiplex PCR; TCRdb's version includes in-frame clones alone and lacks a portion of them. Here the sample spans approximately 500,000 clones, 90% to 96% being singletons. The sequencing sample was made of naive CD4+ T cells sorted from blood. Subset noted: CD45RA+ positively selected. The receptor set was obtained from a woman between 25 and 40 years old in good health.

V and J are TRBV30 and TRBJ1-3; unclear D gene. The CDR3 sequence is 11 residues long. Trimming took 4 bases from V and 0 from J, leaving 1 base between them. Germline values: CDR1 GTSNPN, CDR2 SVGIG (reference sequence). The CDR3 coding sequence is TGTGCCTGGACCTCTGGAAACACCATATATTTT. This translates into CAWTSGNTIYF. The entire variable domain, with the rest obtained from reference TRBV30 and TRBJ1-3, is as follows: SQTIHQWPATLVQPVGSPLSLECTVEGTSNPNLYWYRQAAGRGLQLLFYSVGIGQISSEVPQNLSASRPQDRQFILSSKKLLLSDSGFYLCAWTSGNTIYFGEGSWLTVV.

The CDR3 region is CATRNSAEETQYF. The CDR3 DNA follows: TGTGCCACCCGGAATTCGGCGGAAGAGACCCAGTACTTC. The chain carries TRBV6-6 and TRBJ2-5; D not resolved. Germline V gene sequence: CDR1 MNHNY, CDR2 SVGAGI (reference sequence). Trimming took 10 bases from V and 3 from J, leaving 15 bases between them. The CDR3 consists of 13 residues.

The V call is TRBV6-5, the J call TRBJ2-7, with D possibly matching TRBD2 (6 bases). Trimming removed 0 bases at V and 1 base at J, with 10 bases between. Germline lookup yields CDR1 MNHEY and CDR2 SVGAGI. The CDR3 extends over 15 amino acids. The CDR3 region has the DNA TGTGCCAGCAGTTACTCCACGGGAGAATCCTACGAGCAGTACTTC. This sequence encodes CASSYSTGESYEQYF.

The chain joins TRBV2 to TRBJ2-7, with 13 bases lining up with TRBD2. The length of the CDR3 is 15 residues. Germline-derived CDR1 and CDR2 are SNHLY and FYNNEI. Unmatched junction bases numbered 7, after V lost 4 bases and J lost 7 bases. The CDR3 reads CASSAEGLAGVEQYF. DNA for the CDR3: TGTGCCAGCAGTGCCGAAGGACTAGCGGGAGTTGAGCAGTACTTC. Complete variable domain (other parts from reference TRBV2 and TRBJ2-7): EPEVTQTPSHQVTQMGQEVILRCVPISNHLYFYWYRQILGQKVEFLVSFYNNEISEKSEIFDDQFSVERPDGSNFTLKIRSTKLEDSAMYFCASSAEGLAGVEQYFGPGTRLTVT.

This clone was counted once. V is TRBV15 and J is TRBJ1-1, with D unclear. Germline values: CDR1 LNHNV, CDR2 YYDKDF (reference sequence). Trimming removed 4 bases from V and 11 bases from J, with 14 bases in between. This CDR3 contains 12 residues. The CDR3 here is CATSIGPGEAFF. CDR3 nucleotide sequence: TGTGCCACCAGCATCGGACCCGGGGAGGCTTTCTTT.

This chain links TRBV28 with TRBJ2-7, with D possibly TRBD2 on 6 matching bases. Trimming took 3 bases from V and 0 from J, leaving 12 bases between them. This CDR3 is 15 amino acids long. Germline CDR1 MDHEN, CDR2 SYDVKM. The CDR3 spells CASSLGGPSSYEQYF. CDR3 nucleotides: TGTGCCAGCAGTTTGGGGGGACCGAGCTCCTACGAGCAGTACTTC.

This chain joins TRBV9 and TRBJ2-1, with D maybe TRBD1 (6 bases). The CDR3 consists of 13 residues. The germline V and J ends were trimmed by 2 bases and 7 bases, with 10 bases remaining between them. Per germline, CDR1 SGDLS and CDR2 YYNGEE. CDR3 region: CASSVTGLNEQFF. The CDR3 bases are TGTGCCAGCAGCGTGACAGGCCTTAATGAGCAGTTCTTC.

This chain links TRBV5-1 with TRBJ2-3; either TRBD1 or TRBD2 may supply D (5 bases each). The CDR3 contains 16 residues. Trimming cost V 0 bases and J 4 bases, with 15 bases left between them. In germline, CDR1 is SGHRS, CDR2 YFSETQ. This CDR3 is CASSLGGAERADTQYF. The CDR3 nucleotides are TGCGCCAGCAGCTTGGGAGGGGCCGAGAGGGCAGATACGCAGTATTTT. The complete variable domain, with remaining parts taken from reference TRBV5-1 and TRBJ2-3, reads KAGVTQTPRYLIKTRGQQVTLSCSPISGHRSVSWYQQTPGQGLQFLFEYFSETQRNKGNFPGRFSGRQFSNSRSEMNVSTLELGDSALYLCASSLGGAERADTQYFGPGTRLTVL.

The rearrangement joins TRBV15 to TRBJ1-5, with D perhaps TRBD1 (5 bases). The CDR3 length is 15 residues. V lost 0 bases to trimming and J lost 9 bases, with 15 bases between them. In germline, CDR1 is LNHNV, CDR2 YYDKDF (reference sequence). In DNA form, the CDR3 reads TGTGCCACCAGCAGAGATTCTGGGGGGGGTTGGCCCCAGCATTTT. This translates into CATSRDSGGGWPQHF.

V is TRBV30 and J is TRBJ2-7; 8 bases align to TRBD2. Germline trimming cut 3 bases from V and 5 bases from J; bases unmatched to any gene: 12. CDR3 length: 15 amino acids. Germline values: CDR1 GTSNPN, CDR2 SVGIG (reference sequence). CDR3 loop: CAWRGGTGGPHEQYF. The CDR3, as DNA: TGTGCCTGGAGGGGGGGGACGGGAGGGCCCCACGAGCAGTACTTC.

The CDR3 region has the DNA TGTGCCAGCAGCCGTACTAGTGAGCAGTTCTTC. It specifies CASSRTSEQFF. The chain uses TRBV5-4 and TRBJ2-1; TRBD2 might be the D (5 bases). Germline V CDR1 and CDR2: SGHNT, YYREEE (reference sequence). Trimming removed 4 bases from V and 9 bases from J, with 8 bases in between. The CDR3 has 11 amino acids.

The chain is built from TRBV27 and TRBJ2-5; D unresolved. Germline V gives CDR1 MNHEY, CDR2 SMNVEV (reference sequence). V lost 5 bases and J 4 bases, leaving 20 bases between the germline ends. This CDR3 has 16 amino acids. The CDR3 DNA reads TGTGCCAGCAGTCTCCAAGGTGGCAAGGGAAGAGAGACCCAGTACTTC. Translated, it gives CASSLQGGKGRETQYF.

V is TRBV30 and J is TRBJ1-5, with D tentatively TRBD1 (5 bases). There are 14 residues in the CDR3. The germline V gene encodes CDR1 GTSNPN and CDR2 SVGIG (reference sequence). V lost 0 bases to trimming and J lost 2 bases, with 8 bases between them. CDR3 sequence: CAWSVAGGNQPQHF. Written as DNA, the CDR3 is TGTGCCTGGAGTGTCGCGGGGGGCAATCAGCCCCAGCATTTT.

The chain employs TRBV14 and TRBJ2-5, with D hard to call. The J call may be in error: the DNA end matches TRBJ2-7 better. CDR1 and CDR2 from the germline V gene are SGHDN and FVKESK. The CDR3 is 16 residues long. DNA of the CDR3: TGTGCCAGCAGCCAAGACTACTGGACGGGCTCCTACGAGCAGTACTTC. Its protein is CASSQDYWTGSYEQYF.

This rearrangement joins TRBV27 to TRBJ1-4; D may be TRBD1 (6 bases). V lost 5 bases to trimming and J lost 8 bases, with 18 bases between them. This CDR3 is 15 amino acids long. Germline V gives CDR1 MNHEY, CDR2 SMNVEV (reference sequence). CDR3 sequence reads: CASSLIQGSGEKLFF. In DNA form, the CDR3 reads TGTGCCAGCAGTCTCATACAGGGCTCGGGGGAAAAACTGTTTTTT. Full variable domain (remainder filled in from reference TRBV27 and TRBJ1-4): EAQVTQNPRYLITVTGKKLTVTCSQNMNHEYMSWYRQDPGLGLRQIYYSMNVEVTDKGDVPEGYKVSRKEKRNFPLILESPSPNQTSLYFCASSLIQGSGEKLFFGSGTQLSVL.

The V and J genes are TRBV5-6 and TRBJ2-2; D unclear. This CDR3 has 15 residues. CDR1 SGHDT and CDR2 YYEEEE come from the germline V gene. Trimming left V 0 bases short and J 1 base short, with 7 bases between. CDR3 nucleotide sequence: TGTGCCAGCAGCTTGGCGCCAGGGAACACCGGGGAGCTGTTTTTT. Translating gives CASSLAPGNTGELFF.

The gene calls are TRBV19 and TRBJ1-2, with 9 bases identical to TRBD1. CDR3 length equals 13 residues. CDR1 and CDR2 (germline): LNHDA, SQIVND (reference sequence). V dropped 4 bases and J dropped 6; count of bases not matched to a gene: 3. CDR3 region: CASSKGQGHGYTF. DNA for the CDR3: TGTGCCAGTAGTAAGGGACAGGGACATGGCTACACCTTC.

The rearrangement joins TRBV2 to TRBJ2-5, with TRBD2 identical over 10 bases. V dropped 3 bases and J dropped 6; count of bases not matched to a gene: 7. Germline CDR1 and CDR2: SNHLY and FYNNEI. There are 15 residues in the CDR3. CDR3 in amino acids: CASSEGSGRRKTQYF. The CDR3 region has the DNA TGTGCCAGCAGTGAGGGTAGCGGGAGGAGGAAGACCCAGTACTTC.